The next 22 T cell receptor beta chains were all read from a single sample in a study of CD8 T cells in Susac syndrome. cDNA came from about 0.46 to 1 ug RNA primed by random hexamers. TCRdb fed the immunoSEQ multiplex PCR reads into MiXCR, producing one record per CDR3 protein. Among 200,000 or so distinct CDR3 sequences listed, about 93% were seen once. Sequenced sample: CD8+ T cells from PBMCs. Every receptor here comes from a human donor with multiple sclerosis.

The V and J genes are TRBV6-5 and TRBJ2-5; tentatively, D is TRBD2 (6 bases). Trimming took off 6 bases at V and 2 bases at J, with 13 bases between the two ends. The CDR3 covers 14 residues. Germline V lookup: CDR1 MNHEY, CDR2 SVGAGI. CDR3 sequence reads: CASSEVGTQETQYF. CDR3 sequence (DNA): TGTGCCAGCAGCGAAGTAGGGACTCAAGAGACCCAGTACTTC.

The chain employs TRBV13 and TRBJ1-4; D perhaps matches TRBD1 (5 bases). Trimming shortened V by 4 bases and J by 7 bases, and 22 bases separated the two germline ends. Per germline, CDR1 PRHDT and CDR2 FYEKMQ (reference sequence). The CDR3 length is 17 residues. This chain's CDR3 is CASSSLSGTPLAEKLFF. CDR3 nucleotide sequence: TGTGCCAGCAGCTCCCTATCAGGGACGCCATTAGCTGAAAAACTGTTTTTT.

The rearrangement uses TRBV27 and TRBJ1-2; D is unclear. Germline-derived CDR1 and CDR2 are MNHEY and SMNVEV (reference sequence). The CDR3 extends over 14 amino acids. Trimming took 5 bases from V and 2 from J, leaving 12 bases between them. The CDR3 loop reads CASSAGVPNYGYTF. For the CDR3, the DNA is TGTGCCAGCAGTGCCGGGGTCCCCAACTATGGCTACACCTTC.

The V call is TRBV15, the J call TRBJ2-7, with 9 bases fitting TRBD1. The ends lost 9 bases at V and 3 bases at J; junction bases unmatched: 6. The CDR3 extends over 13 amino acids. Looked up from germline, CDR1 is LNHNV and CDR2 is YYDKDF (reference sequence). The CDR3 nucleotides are TGTGCCACGTCGACAGGGGGGGACTACGAGCAGTACTTC. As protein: CATSTGGDYEQYF.

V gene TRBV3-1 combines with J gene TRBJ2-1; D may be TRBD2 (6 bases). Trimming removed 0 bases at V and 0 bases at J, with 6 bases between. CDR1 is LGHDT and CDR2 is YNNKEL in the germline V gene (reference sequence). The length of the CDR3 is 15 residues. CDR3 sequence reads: CASSQERGSYNEQFF. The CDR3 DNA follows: TGTGCCAGCAGCCAAGAGCGGGGCTCCTACAATGAGCAGTTCTTC.

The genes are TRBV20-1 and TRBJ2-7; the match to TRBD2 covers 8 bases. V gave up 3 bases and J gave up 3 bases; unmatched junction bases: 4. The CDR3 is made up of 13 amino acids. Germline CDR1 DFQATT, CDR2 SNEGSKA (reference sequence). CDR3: CSARRRGDYEQYF. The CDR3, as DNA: TGCAGTGCTAGGCGGCGGGGGGACTACGAGCAGTACTTC.

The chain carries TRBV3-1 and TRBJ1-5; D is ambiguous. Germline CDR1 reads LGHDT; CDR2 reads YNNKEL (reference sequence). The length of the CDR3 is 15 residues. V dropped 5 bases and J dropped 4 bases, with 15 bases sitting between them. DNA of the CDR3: TGTGCCAGCAGCGAGGATTGGGGAAAGAATCAGCCCCAGCATTTT. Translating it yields CASSEDWGKNQPQHF.

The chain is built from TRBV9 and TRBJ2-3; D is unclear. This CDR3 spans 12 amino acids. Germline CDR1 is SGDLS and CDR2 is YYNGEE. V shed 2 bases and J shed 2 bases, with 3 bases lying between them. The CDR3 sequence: CASSVNTDTQYF. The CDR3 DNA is TGTGCCAGCAGCGTCAACACAGATACGCAGTATTTT.

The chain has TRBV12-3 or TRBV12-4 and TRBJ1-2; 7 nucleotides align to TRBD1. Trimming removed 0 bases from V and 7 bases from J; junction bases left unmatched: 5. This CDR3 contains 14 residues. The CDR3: CASSLAGPGGGYTF. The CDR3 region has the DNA TGTGCCAGCAGTTTAGCAGGGCCAGGGGGTGGCTACACCTTC.

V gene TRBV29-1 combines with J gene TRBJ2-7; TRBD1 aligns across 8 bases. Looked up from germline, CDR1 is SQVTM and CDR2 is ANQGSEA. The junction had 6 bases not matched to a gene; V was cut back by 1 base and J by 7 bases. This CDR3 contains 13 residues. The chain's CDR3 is CSVEAQGAAEQYF. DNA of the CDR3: TGCAGCGTTGAAGCCCAGGGGGCGGCGGAGCAGTACTTC.

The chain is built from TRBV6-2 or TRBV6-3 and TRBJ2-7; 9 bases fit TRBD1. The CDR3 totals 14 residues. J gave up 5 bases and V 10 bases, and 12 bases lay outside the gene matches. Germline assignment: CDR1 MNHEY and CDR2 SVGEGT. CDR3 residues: CANIPGQGKHEQYF. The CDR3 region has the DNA TGTGCCAACATCCCGGGACAGGGTAAACACGAGCAGTACTTC.

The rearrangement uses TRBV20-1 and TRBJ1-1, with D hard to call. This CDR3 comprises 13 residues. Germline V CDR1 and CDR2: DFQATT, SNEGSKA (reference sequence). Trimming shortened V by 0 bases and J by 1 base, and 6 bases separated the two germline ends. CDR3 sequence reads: CSARELGNTEAFF. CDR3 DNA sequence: TGCAGTGCTAGAGAGTTGGGGAACACTGAAGCTTTCTTT.

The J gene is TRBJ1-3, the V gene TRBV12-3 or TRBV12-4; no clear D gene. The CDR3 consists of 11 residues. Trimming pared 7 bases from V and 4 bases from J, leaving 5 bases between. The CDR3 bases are TGTGCCAGCAACGGGGGAAACACCATATATTTT. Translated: CASNGGNTIYF.

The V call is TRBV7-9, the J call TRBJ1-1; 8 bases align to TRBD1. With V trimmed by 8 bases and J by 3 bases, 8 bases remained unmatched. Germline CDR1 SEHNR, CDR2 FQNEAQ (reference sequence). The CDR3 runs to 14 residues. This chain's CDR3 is CASSTVTGDTEAFF. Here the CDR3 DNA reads TGTGCCAGCTCCACCGTGACAGGGGACACTGAAGCTTTCTTT.

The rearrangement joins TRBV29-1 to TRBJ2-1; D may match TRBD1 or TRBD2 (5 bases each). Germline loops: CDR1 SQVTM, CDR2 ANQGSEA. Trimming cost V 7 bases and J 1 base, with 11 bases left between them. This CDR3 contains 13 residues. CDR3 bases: TGCAGCGCCCGGGACGCTTCCTACAATGAGCAGTTCTTC. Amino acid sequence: CSARDASYNEQFF.

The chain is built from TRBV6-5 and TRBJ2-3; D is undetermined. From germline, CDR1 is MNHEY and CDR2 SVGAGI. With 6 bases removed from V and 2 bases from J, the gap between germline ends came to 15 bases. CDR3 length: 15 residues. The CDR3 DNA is TGTGCCAGCAGGTACACCGGTTTCGCCACAGATACGCAGTATTTT. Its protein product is CASRYTGFATDTQYF.

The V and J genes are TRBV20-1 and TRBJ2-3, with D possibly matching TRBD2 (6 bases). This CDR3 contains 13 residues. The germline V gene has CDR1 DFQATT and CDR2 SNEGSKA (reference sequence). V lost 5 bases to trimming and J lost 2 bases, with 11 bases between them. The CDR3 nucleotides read TGCAGTGCTCGGCGGGAAAACACAGATACGCAGTATTTT. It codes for CSARRENTDTQYF.

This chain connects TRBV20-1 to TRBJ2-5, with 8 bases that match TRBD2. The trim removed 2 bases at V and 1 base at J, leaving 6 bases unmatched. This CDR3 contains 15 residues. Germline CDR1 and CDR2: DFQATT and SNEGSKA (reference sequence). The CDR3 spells CSARISGVIQETQYF. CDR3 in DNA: TGCAGTGCTAGAATTAGCGGGGTGATCCAAGAGACCCAGTACTTC.

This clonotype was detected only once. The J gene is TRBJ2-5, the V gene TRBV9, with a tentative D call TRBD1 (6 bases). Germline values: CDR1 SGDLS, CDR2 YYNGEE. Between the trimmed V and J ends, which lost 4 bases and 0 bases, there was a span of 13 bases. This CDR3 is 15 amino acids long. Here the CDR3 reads CASSPGQMYQETQYF. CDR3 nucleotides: TGTGCCAGCAGCCCAGGACAGATGTACCAAGAGACCCAGTACTTC.

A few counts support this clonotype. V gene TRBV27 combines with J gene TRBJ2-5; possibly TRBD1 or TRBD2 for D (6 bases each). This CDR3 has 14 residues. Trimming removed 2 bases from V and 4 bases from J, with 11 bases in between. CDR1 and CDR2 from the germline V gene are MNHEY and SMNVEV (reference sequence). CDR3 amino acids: CASSLGGGGETQYF. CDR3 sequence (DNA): TGTGCCAGCAGTTTAGGAGGGGGAGGAGAGACCCAGTACTTC.

CDR3 region: CASSSDSAAYEQYF. CDR3 coding DNA: TGTGCCAGCAGTTCCGATTCGGCGGCCTACGAGCAGTACTTC. This chain joins TRBV9 and TRBJ2-7; no reliable D call. V shed 5 bases and J shed 2 bases, with 14 bases lying between them. Germline V CDR1 and CDR2: SGDLS, YYNGEE. This CDR3 has 14 residues.

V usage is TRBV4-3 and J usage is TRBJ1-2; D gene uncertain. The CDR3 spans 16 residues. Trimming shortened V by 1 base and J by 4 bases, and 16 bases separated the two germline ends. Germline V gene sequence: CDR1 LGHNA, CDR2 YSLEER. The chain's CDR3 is CASSQAPTVGLYGYTF. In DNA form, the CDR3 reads TGCGCCAGCAGCCAAGCACCTACGGTTGGGCTCTATGGCTACACCTTC.